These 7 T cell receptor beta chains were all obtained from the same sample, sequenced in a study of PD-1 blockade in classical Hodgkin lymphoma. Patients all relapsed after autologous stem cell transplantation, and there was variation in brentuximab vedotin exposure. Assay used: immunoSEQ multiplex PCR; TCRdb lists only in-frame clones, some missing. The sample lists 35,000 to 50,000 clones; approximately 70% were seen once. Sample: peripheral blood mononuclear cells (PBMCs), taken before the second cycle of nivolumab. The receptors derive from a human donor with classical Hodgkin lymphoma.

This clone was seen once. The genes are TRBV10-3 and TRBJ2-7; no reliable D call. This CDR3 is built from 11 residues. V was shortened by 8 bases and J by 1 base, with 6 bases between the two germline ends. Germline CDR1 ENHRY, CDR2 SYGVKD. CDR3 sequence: CAIGSSYEQYF. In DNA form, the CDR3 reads TGTGCCATCGGCAGTTCCTACGAGCAGTACTTC.

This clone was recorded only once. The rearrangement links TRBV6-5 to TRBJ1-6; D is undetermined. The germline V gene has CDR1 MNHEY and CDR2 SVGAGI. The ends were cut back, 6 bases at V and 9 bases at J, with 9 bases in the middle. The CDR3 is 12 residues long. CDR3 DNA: TGTGCCAGCAGACTGGGCGGTTCACCCCTCCACTTT. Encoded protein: CASRLGGSPLHF.

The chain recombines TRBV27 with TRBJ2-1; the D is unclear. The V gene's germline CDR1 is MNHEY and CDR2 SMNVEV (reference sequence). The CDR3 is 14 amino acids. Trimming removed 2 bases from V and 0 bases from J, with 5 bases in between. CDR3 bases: TGTGCCAGCAGTTTAGGCGGCTCCTACAATGAGCAGTTCTTC. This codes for CASSLGGSYNEQFF.

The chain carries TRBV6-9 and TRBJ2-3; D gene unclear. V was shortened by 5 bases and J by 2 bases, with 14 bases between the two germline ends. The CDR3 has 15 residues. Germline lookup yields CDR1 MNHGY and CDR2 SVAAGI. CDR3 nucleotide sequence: TGTGCCAGCAGTGACGCTAACGGAAACACAGATACGCAGTATTTT. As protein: CASSDANGNTDTQYF.

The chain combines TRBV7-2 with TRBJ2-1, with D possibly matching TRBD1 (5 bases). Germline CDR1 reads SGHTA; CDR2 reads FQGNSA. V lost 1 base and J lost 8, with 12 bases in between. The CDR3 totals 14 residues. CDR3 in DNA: TGTGCCAGCAGCTTAGGCGGTTTCAGGGATGAGCAGTTCTTC. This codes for CASSLGGFRDEQFF.

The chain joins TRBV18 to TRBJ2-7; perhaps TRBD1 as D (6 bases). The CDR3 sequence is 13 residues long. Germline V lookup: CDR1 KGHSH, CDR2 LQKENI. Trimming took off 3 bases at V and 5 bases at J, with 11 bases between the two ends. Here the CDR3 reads CASSPVTGNEQYF. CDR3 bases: TGTGCCAGCTCACCGGTGACAGGTAACGAGCAGTACTTC.

CDR3 sequence (DNA): TGTGCTAGTGGTTTGGTACCCCGAAGCGGGAATACCTACGAGCAGTACTTC. Its translation: CASGLVPRSGNTYEQYF. This chain uses TRBV12-5 with TRBJ2-7; 7 bases map to TRBD2. V was pared by 0 bases and J by 2 bases, with 10 bases of the junction left unmatched. This CDR3 region has 17 residues. CDR1 is LGHNT, CDR2 FRNRAP, per germline.